This T cell receptor beta chain originates from a study of tissue T cells after allogeneic stem cell transplantation. Study-level results: Motif-based clustering found tissue-specific repertoire signatures shared across patients, though few clones were shared. TCR repertoires tracked anatomic similarity, regardless of disease or transplant status. Blood and spleen captured only part of the tissue TCR repertoire.

Specified time point: mouse harvest day 14 after allogeneic transplant. Tail vein injection delivered 10^7 T-cell-depleted bone marrow cells and 10^6 splenic CD5+ T cells. B6 (H2b) cells into BALB/c (H2d) mice; tissues taken at day 7 or 14. The sample holds a few counts of this clone. The antigen remains unidentified. Mouse gene names apply. The CDR3 is cut off 1 residue early in the read; its end comes from the germline J gene. TCRdb's table, derived via immunoSEQ multiplex PCR, lists solely in-frame clones and lacks some. This table has thousands of clones, 40% to 60% appearing once. The CDR3 spans 16 residues. Per the germline V gene, CDR1 is SGHLS and CDR2 is HYDKME. The junction had 3 bases not matched to a gene; V was cut back by 0 bases and J by 0 bases.

The gene calls are TRBV12-2 and TRBJ2-3, with TRBD2 matching 9 bases. Sequenced input: gut tissue. The source is a female BALB/c mouse given C57BL/6 T cells with graft-versus-host disease after an allogeneic hematopoietic cell transplant. CDR3 sequence reads: CASSLAGGGSAETLYF. The sequenced CDR3 bases are TGTGCCAGCTCTCTCGCTGGGGGGGGGAGTGCAGAAACGCTGTAT.